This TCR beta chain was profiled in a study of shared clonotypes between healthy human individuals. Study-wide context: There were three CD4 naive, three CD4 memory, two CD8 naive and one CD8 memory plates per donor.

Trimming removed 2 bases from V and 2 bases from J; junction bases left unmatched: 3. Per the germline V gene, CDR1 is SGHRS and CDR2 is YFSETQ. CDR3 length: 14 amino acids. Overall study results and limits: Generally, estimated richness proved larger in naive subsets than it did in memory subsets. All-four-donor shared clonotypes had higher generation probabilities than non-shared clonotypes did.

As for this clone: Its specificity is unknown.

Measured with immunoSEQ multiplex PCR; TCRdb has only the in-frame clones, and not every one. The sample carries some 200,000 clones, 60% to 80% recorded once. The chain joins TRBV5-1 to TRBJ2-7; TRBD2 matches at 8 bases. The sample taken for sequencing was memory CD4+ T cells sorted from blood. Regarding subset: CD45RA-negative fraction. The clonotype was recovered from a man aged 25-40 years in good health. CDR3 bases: TGCGCCAGCAGCTTACTAGCGGACACCTACGAGCAGTACTTC. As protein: CASSLLADTYEQYF. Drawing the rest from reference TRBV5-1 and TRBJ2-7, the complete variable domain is KAGVTQTPRYLIKTRGQQVTLSCSPISGHRSVSWYQQTPGQGLQFLFEYFSETQRNKGNFPGRFSGRQFSNSRSEMNVSTLELGDSALYLCASSLLADTYEQYFGPGTRLTVT.